The 13 T cell receptor beta chains given below trace back to one sample, sequenced in a study of blood T cells in healthy people across ages. Primed by a sample-barcoded 5' primer and a J-beta primer mix, a second PCR proceeded for roughly 6 to 12 cycles. MiXCR, applied by TCRdb to the 5' RACE reads, yields one record per CDR3 protein. The data hold 760,000 or so distinct CDR3 sequences, with 25% observed a single time. The sample was also reused in another study, on T cells of mothers and their children.

The source material was blood. These receptors were taken from a boy aged 5 to 17 in good health.

The V and J genes are TRBV20-1 and TRBJ2-1; D ambiguous. The CDR3 covers 12 residues. The germline gives CDR1 DFQATT, CDR2 SNEGSKA (reference sequence). V was cut by 0 bases and J by 7 bases, with 7 bases left in between. CDR3 protein: CSARDQVNEQFF. The CDR3 DNA is TGCAGTGCTAGAGATCAAGTTAATGAGCAGTTCTTC.

V is TRBV5-4 and J is TRBJ2-2; D unclear. Per the germline V gene, CDR1 is SGHNT and CDR2 is YYREEE (reference sequence). Trimming shortened V by 4 bases and J by 5 bases, and 9 bases separated the two germline ends. CDR3 length equals 13 residues. The CDR3 nucleotides read TGTGCCAGCAGCCGCGCTATTACCGGGGAGCTGTTTTTT. Its protein product is CASSRAITGELFF. Combining the CDR3 with reference TRBV5-4 and TRBJ2-2 gives the whole variable domain ETGVTQSPTHLIKTRGQQVTLRCSSQSGHNTVSWYQQALGQGPQFIFQYYREEENGRGNFPPRFSGLQFPNYSSELNVNALELDDSALYLCASSRAITGELFFGEGSRLTVL.

Here the CDR3 DNA reads TGTGCCAGCAGCAAGGATGGCTACACCTTC. It yields the protein CASSKDGYTF. The chain links TRBV7-9 to TRBJ1-2; unclear D gene. The CDR3 totals 10 residues. Trimming shortened V by 5 bases and J by 6 bases, and 4 bases separated the two germline ends. CDR1 is SEHNR and CDR2 is FQNEAQ in the germline V gene (reference sequence).

This clonotype has just a few counts. The chain uses TRBV21-1 and TRBJ1-1. TRBV21-1 is classified as a pseudogene. The CDR3 is made up of 15 amino acids. In DNA, the CDR3 is TGTGCCAGCAGGGGTGAGGCAGCTGGGAACACTGAAGCTTTCTTT. Protein: CASRGEAAGNTEAFF.

J is TRBJ2-7 and V is TRBV28; 13 bases map to TRBD2. Germline V CDR1 and CDR2: MDHEN, SYDVKM. The CDR3 sequence is 15 residues long. The V and J ends lost 5 bases and 6 bases, in that order; junction bases with no gene match: 7. CDR3 loop: CASSPWTSGSGEQYF. The CDR3 coding sequence is TGTGCCAGCAGTCCTTGGACTAGCGGGAGCGGCGAGCAGTACTTC.

This chain uses TRBV29-1 with TRBJ2-1, with TRBD2 matching 11 bases. The V and J ends lost 7 bases and 0 bases, in that order; junction bases with no gene match: 8. Germline loops: CDR1 SQVTM, CDR2 ANQGSEA. The CDR3 consists of 16 residues. The chain's CDR3 is CSDSAGLADSYNEQFF. The DNA for the CDR3 is TGCAGCGACTCTGCGGGACTAGCGGACTCCTACAATGAGCAGTTCTTC.

This chain links TRBV7-8 with TRBJ2-2; D is unclear. The CDR3 has 17 amino acids. Germline CDR1 SGHVS, CDR2 FQNEAQ. Deletions cut 1 base from V and 0 bases from J, with 12 bases between. The CDR3 region has the DNA TGTGCCAGCAGCTTAGTCCCCGTTCAGCCGAACACCGGGGAGCTGTTTTTT. Translating it yields CASSLVPVQPNTGELFF.

V and J are TRBV7-2 and TRBJ2-5; either TRBD1 or TRBD2 may supply D (6 bases each). Trimming left V 0 bases short and J 4 bases short, with 21 bases between. Germline V lookup: CDR1 SGHTA, CDR2 FQGNSA. This CDR3 has 18 amino acids. CDR3 nucleotide sequence: TGTGCCAGCAGCTTAGCGGGGGGCTTAGTTTCCACACGAGAGACCCAGTACTTC. Encoded protein: CASSLAGGLVSTRETQYF.

Only a few counts were recorded for this clonotype. A read error is likely, as this CDR3 ends without the conserved phenylalanine or tryptophan. CDR3 coding DNA: TGTGCCAGCAGGTTACACCCGAGCTCCTACGAGCAGTACCTC. This codes for CASRLHPSSYEQYL. This chain connects TRBV4-2 to TRBJ2-7; D ambiguous. From germline, CDR1 is LGHNA and CDR2 YNFKEQ. This CDR3 has 14 residues. V lost 6 bases and J lost 0, with 12 bases in between.

In nucleotides, the CDR3 is TGTGCCAGCAGCCGACGACAGGGTTACACTGAAGCTTTCTTT. This codes for CASSRRQGYTEAFF. The chain combines TRBV7-2 with TRBJ1-1, with TRBD1 identical over 7 bases. The CDR3 runs to 14 residues. J was trimmed by 3 bases and V by 5 bases; bases with no gene match: 6. The germline V gene encodes CDR1 SGHTA and CDR2 FQGNSA.

The chain links TRBV20-1 to TRBJ2-1, with a weak D call TRBD2 (5 bases). The CDR3 contains 14 residues. Trimming shortened V by 3 bases and J by 3 bases, and 12 bases separated the two germline ends. Germline assignment: CDR1 DFQATT and CDR2 SNEGSKA (reference sequence). The CDR3 coding sequence is TGCAGTGCTAGGCCCACGGGGATCTACAATGAGCAGTTCTTC. Translated: CSARPTGIYNEQFF.

Only a few counts were recorded for this clonotype. CDR3: CANSSGERPMGLVEQFF. The DNA for the CDR3 is TGCGCCAACAGTTCAGGAGAACGCCCAATGGGATTAGTTGAGCAGTTCTTC. J is TRBJ2-5 and V is TRBV5-1; D ambiguous. TRBJ2-1 matches the DNA end more closely, so the J call is doubtful. CDR1 is SGHRS and CDR2 is YFSETQ in the germline V gene. This CDR3 region has 17 residues.

This clonotype was detected only a few times. The chain has TRBV29-1 and TRBJ2-2, with TRBD2 identical over 13 bases. The CDR3 is 17 amino acids. V trimming: 0 bases; J trimming: 6 bases; junction bases outside the gene matches: 7. Per germline, CDR1 SQVTM and CDR2 ANQGSEA. In DNA form, the CDR3 reads TGCAGCGTTGAAGATGAACTAGCGGGAGGGCTAGCCGGGGAGCTGTTTTTT. It codes for CSVEDELAGGLAGELFF.